The 28 T cell receptor beta chains listed next were all sequenced from one sample in a study of beta chain features in type 1 diabetes. Since all of the isolated RNA was reverse transcribed, expressed TCRB transcripts were what got sequenced. Libraries were prepared by immunoSEQ multiplex PCR; TCRdb keeps only in-frame clonotypes and omits some of them. The repertoire holds under 900,000 clones, with about a sixth as singletons. The source material was naive CD4+ T cells from blood. Receptors were obtained from a woman under 30 in good health.

J is TRBJ2-4 and V is TRBV28; 9 bases match TRBD1. V trimming: 5 bases; J trimming: 1 base; junction bases outside the gene matches: 3. The CDR3 length is 15 residues. Germline lookup yields CDR1 MDHEN and CDR2 SYDVKM. CDR3 DNA sequence: TGTGCCAGCAGTATACAGGGGGCGGCCAAAAACATTCAGTACTTC. This codes for CASSIQGAAKNIQYF.

A few counts support this clone. The chain uses TRBV6-5 and TRBJ1-1; 10 bases are a match to TRBD1. The CDR3 is 14 residues long. Germline CDR1 and CDR2: MNHEY and SVGAGI. V was clipped by 7 bases and J by 3 bases; unmatched bases: 5. CDR3 sequence reads: CASKWTGGDTEAFF. DNA for the CDR3: TGTGCCAGCAAATGGACAGGGGGAGACACTGAAGCTTTCTTT.

The chain has TRBV4-2 and TRBJ2-2; no clear D. The V end was cut by 1 base, the J end by 1 base, with 7 bases between. Germline V gene data show CDR1 as LGHNA and CDR2 as YNFKEQ. The CDR3 extends over 15 amino acids. The DNA for the CDR3 is TGTGCCAGCAGCCAAGGGCCGGGGAACACCGGGGAGCTGTTTTTT. This codes for CASSQGPGNTGELFF.

The V gene is TRBV4-1, the J gene TRBJ2-3, with TRBD2 matching over 9 bases. V was pared by 3 bases and J by 1 base, with 5 bases of the junction left unmatched. This CDR3 comprises 16 residues. Germline lookup yields CDR1 MGHRA and CDR2 YSYEKL. CDR3 amino acids: CASSQRRTSGTDTQYF. The CDR3 bases are TGCGCCAGCAGCCAGAGGAGGACTAGCGGCACAGATACGCAGTATTTT.

V and J are TRBV4-1 and TRBJ2-1, with TRBD2 identical over 14 bases. The length of the CDR3 is 16 residues. Germline values: CDR1 MGHRA, CDR2 YSYEKL. Trimming took 3 bases from V and 8 from J; bases not matched to a gene: 6. CDR3 in amino acids: CASSQPTSGRGYEQFF. The CDR3 nucleotides are TGCGCCAGCAGCCAGCCGACTAGCGGGAGGGGGTATGAGCAGTTCTTC.

The rearrangement uses TRBV29-1 and TRBJ2-7, with D maybe TRBD1 (5 bases). The CDR3 has 12 residues. CDR1 SQVTM and CDR2 ANQGSEA come from the germline V gene. V was clipped by 1 base and J by 3 bases, with 7 bases between them. The CDR3 sequence: CSVEGGNYEQYF. The DNA of the CDR3 is TGCAGCGTTGAAGGGGGCAACTACGAGCAGTACTTC.

This clone occurred a few times. The J gene is TRBJ2-7, the V gene TRBV18, with a possible D match to TRBD1 (7 bases). The CDR3 runs to 16 residues. V lost 5 bases and J lost 0, with 17 bases in between. Germline CDR1 is KGHSH and CDR2 is LQKENI. CDR3 sequence (DNA): TGTGCCAGCTCAAACGGACAGGCGGGGAGCTCCTACGAGCAGTACTTC. As protein: CASSNGQAGSSYEQYF.

This sequence joins TRBV10-3 and TRBJ2-1; D possibly corresponds to TRBD1 (5 bases). Germline loops: CDR1 ENHRY, CDR2 SYGVKD. The V and J ends lost 3 bases and 5 bases respectively, with 17 bases between them. The CDR3 consists of 16 residues. CDR3 DNA sequence: TGTGCCATCAGTGATAAAAGGGGCCCCGTGCACAATGAGCAGTTCTTC. Protein: CAISDKRGPVHNEQFF.

The V gene is TRBV21-1, the J gene TRBJ2-3; the table's D gene call, TRBD2, was not cross checked with the DNA. TRBV21-1 is shown as a pseudogene. CDR3 length: 16 residues. The CDR3 sequence is CASSKVAGGPGDTQYF. Here the CDR3 DNA reads TGTGCCAGCAGCAAAGTAGCGGGAGGGCCCGGAGATACGCAGTATTTT.

CDR3 DNA sequence: TGTGCCAGCAGCGTAGGGCCAGCGGGTCACTCCTACGAGCAGTACTTC. Its translation is CASSVGPAGHSYEQYF. This chain links TRBV9 with TRBJ2-7; D might be TRBD2 (6 bases). The germline gives CDR1 SGDLS, CDR2 YYNGEE. Between the trimmed V and J ends, which lost 0 bases and 0 bases, there was a span of 13 bases. The length of the CDR3 is 16 residues.

This clone came up a few times. The rearrangement joins TRBV5-1 to TRBJ2-3; D is unclear. The CDR3 spans 14 residues. Between the trimmed V and J ends, which lost 5 bases and 0 bases, there was a span of 10 bases. CDR1 SGHRS and CDR2 YFSETQ come from the germline V gene. CDR3 residues: CASSKGGSTDTQYF. The CDR3 DNA is TGCGCCAGCAGTAAGGGTGGAAGCACAGATACGCAGTATTTT.

This clone has only a few counts. This chain uses TRBV4-2 with TRBJ2-2, with D perhaps TRBD2 (6 bases). V lost 4 bases to trimming and J lost 5 bases, with 14 bases between them. The germline V gene has CDR1 LGHNA and CDR2 YNFKEQ. CDR3 length equals 15 residues. CDR3 DNA: TGTGCCAGCAGCCGCGGGGCAGACCTAACCGGGGAGCTGTTTTTT. Its translation: CASSRGADLTGELFF.

The V and J genes are TRBV9 and TRBJ2-2; no reliable D call. V lost 1 base and J 0 bases, leaving 7 bases between the germline ends. CDR1 and CDR2 (germline): SGDLS, YYNGEE. There are 15 residues in the CDR3. The CDR3 region has the DNA TGTGCCAGCAGCGTATTGGGGTCGAACACCGGGGAGCTGTTTTTT. Translation: CASSVLGSNTGELFF.

The gene calls are TRBV7-2 and TRBJ2-5, with D hard to call. Germline CDR1 and CDR2: SGHTA and FQGNSA. V lost 5 bases, J lost 5 bases, and 9 bases lay in between. This CDR3 region has 12 residues. The CDR3 DNA follows: TGTGCCAGCAGCCCGAATTCGGAGACCCAGTACTTC. This codes for CASSPNSETQYF.

The chain links TRBV7-9 to TRBJ1-2; 7 positions agree with TRBD1. This CDR3 spans 13 amino acids. CDR1 and CDR2 (germline): SEHNR, FQNEAQ (reference sequence). V was pared by 1 base and J by 5 bases, with 1 base of the junction left unmatched. This chain's CDR3 is CASSLEQGYGYTF. The CDR3 coding sequence is TGTGCCAGCAGCTTAGAACAGGGGTATGGCTACACCTTC.

V and J are TRBV5-4 and TRBJ2-6; D may be TRBD2 (6 bases). V lost 2 bases and J 4 bases, leaving 13 bases between the germline ends. CDR3 length equals 16 residues. Germline-derived CDR1 and CDR2 are SGHNT and YYREEE (reference sequence). CDR3 sequence reads: CASSLPGRGGANVLTF. CDR3 bases: TGTGCCAGCAGCTTACCGGGGCGGGGAGGGGCCAACGTCCTGACTTTC.

This clone was observed a few times. This chain links TRBV11-1 with TRBJ2-2; a possible D gene is TRBD1 (5 bases). CDR1 and CDR2 (germline): SGHAT, FQDESV (reference sequence). Trimming removed 0 bases from V and 2 bases from J, with 10 bases in between. The CDR3 runs to 16 residues. The CDR3 coding sequence is TGTGCCAGCAGCTTAGCCCCTGACAGAAACACCGGGGAGCTGTTTTTT. Its translation: CASSLAPDRNTGELFF.

V gene TRBV18 combines with J gene TRBJ2-2; D uncertain. The CDR3 consists of 14 residues. Germline V gives CDR1 KGHSH, CDR2 LQKENI. Trimming removed 2 bases at V and 1 base at J, with 5 bases between. CDR3: CASSPWVNTGELFF. The CDR3, as DNA: TGTGCCAGCTCACCATGGGTGAACACCGGGGAGCTGTTTTTT.

The CDR3: CASSEYYKGVGELFF. The CDR3 DNA sequence: TGTGCCAGCAGTGAATACTACAAGGGGGTCGGGGAGCTGTTTTTT. V and J are TRBV2 and TRBJ2-2; D is perhaps TRBD1 (6 bases). CDR3 size: 15 residues. The germline V gene encodes CDR1 SNHLY and CDR2 FYNNEI. V was shortened by 2 bases and J by 7 bases, with 14 bases between the two germline ends.

The rearrangement links TRBV19 to TRBJ1-2, with a possible D match to TRBD1 (5 bases). This CDR3 region has 15 residues. Trimming left V 6 bases short and J 6 bases short, with 20 bases between. Per the germline V gene, CDR1 is LNHDA and CDR2 is SQIVND (reference sequence). The CDR3 DNA sequence: TGTGCCAGTAGGAGAGGAGGGGTAGAGAAAAATGGCTACACCTTC. It codes for CASRRGGVEKNGYTF.

Comments on this clone: Within the sample, other DNA sequences also encode this same CDR3. The DNA of the CDR3 is TGCGCCAGCAGCCTAGGGACCGGCTACGAGCAGTACTTC. Its protein is CASSLGTGYEQYF. This chain connects TRBV5-1 to TRBJ2-7; D is possibly TRBD1 or TRBD2 (5 bases each). Trimming removed 4 bases from V and 3 bases from J, with 11 bases in between. Looked up from germline, CDR1 is SGHRS and CDR2 is YFSETQ. This CDR3 has 13 amino acids.

This chain links TRBV28 with TRBJ2-2; 9 nucleotides match TRBD1. CDR3 size: 14 residues. Germline V gene data show CDR1 as MDHEN and CDR2 as SYDVKM. With V trimmed by 5 bases and J by 7 bases, 5 bases remained unmatched. This CDR3 is CASSPGQGYGELFF. The CDR3 DNA sequence: TGTGCCAGCAGTCCGGGACAGGGTTACGGGGAGCTGTTTTTT.

The rearrangement uses TRBV15 and TRBJ2-7; 8 bases map to TRBD1. With 0 bases clipped from V and 9 bases from J, the junction kept 7 bases outside the gene matches. Germline V lookup: CDR1 LNHNV, CDR2 YYDKDF (reference sequence). This CDR3 has 14 residues. The chain's CDR3 is CATSRDGVGTGQYF. In DNA, the CDR3 is TGTGCCACCAGCAGAGATGGTGTCGGGACAGGGCAGTACTTC. The whole variable domain, filled in from reference TRBV15 and TRBJ2-7, reads DAMVIQNPRYQVTQFGKPVTLSCSQTLNHNVMYWYQQKSSQAPKLLFHYYDKDFNNEADTPDNFQSRRPNTSFCFLDIRSPGLGDTAMYLCATSRDGVGTGQYFGPGTRLTVT.

This clone appeared a few times. V is TRBV6-5 and J is TRBJ2-1; TRBD2 aligns across 9 bases. CDR1 MNHEY and CDR2 SVGAGI come from the germline V gene. This CDR3 has 13 residues. With V trimmed by 7 bases and J by 9 bases, 7 bases remained unmatched. CDR3 in amino acids: CASKAGGRGEQFF. CDR3 bases: TGTGCCAGCAAGGCGGGAGGGAGGGGTGAGCAGTTCTTC.

This clone was counted only a few times. The chain couples TRBV7-9 to TRBJ2-6; TRBD1 matches at 11 bases. Trimming removed 5 bases from V and 3 bases from J; junction bases left unmatched: 9. The CDR3 has 18 amino acids. Per germline, CDR1 SEHNR and CDR2 FQNEAQ (reference sequence). For the CDR3, the DNA is TGTGCCAGCAGCACAACCGGGACAGGGGGACGTGGGGCCAACGTCCTGACTTTC. It yields the protein CASSTTGTGGRGANVLTF.

There are a few counts of this clone. The chain employs TRBV10-3 and TRBJ1-1; D is uncertain. The CDR3 runs to 11 residues. V was cut by 3 bases and J by 3 bases, with 2 bases left in between. Germline-derived CDR1 and CDR2 are ENHRY and SYGVKD. The CDR3 loop reads CAISDDTEAFF. CDR3 nucleotides: TGTGCCATCAGTGACGACACTGAAGCTTTCTTT.

There are a few counts of this clone. J is TRBJ2-6 and V is TRBV28, with TRBD1 matching over 9 bases. This CDR3 region has 18 residues. Trimming took 2 bases from V and 3 from J; bases not matched to a gene: 8. CDR1 is MDHEN, CDR2 SYDVKM, per germline. CDR3 sequence reads: CASSLRGTGLLGANVLTF. CDR3 sequence (DNA): TGTGCCAGCAGTTTACGCGGGACAGGGTTACTTGGGGCCAACGTCCTGACTTTC.

The chain couples TRBV19 to TRBJ2-3; TRBD1 aligns across 9 bases. Trimming took 3 bases from V and 1 from J; bases not matched to a gene: 2. Germline lookup yields CDR1 LNHDA and CDR2 SQIVND (reference sequence). The CDR3 is 15 amino acids. The CDR3 sequence: CASSIRTGGTDTQYF. Written as DNA, the CDR3 is TGTGCCAGTAGTATCCGGACAGGGGGCACAGATACGCAGTATTTT.